Listed here are 20 T cell receptor beta chains from one sample, sequenced in a study of Ad26.COV2.S vaccination and SARS-CoV-2 variants. Assay used: immunoSEQ multiplex PCR; TCRdb lists only in-frame clones, some missing. In the table there are around 300,000 clones, 65% to 90% of which are singletons. Treatment denoted: about 20 received Ad26.COV2.S at low or high dose, single or two shots; several received placebo; per-sample allocation not given. Vaccine and placebo recipients were sampled on day 63 after the first injection. Source: peripheral blood, taken in a trial of Ad26.COV2.S vaccine versus placebo. These receptors all come from a person between 18 and 65 years old who received the Ad26.COV2.S COVID-19 vaccine or a placebo.

This chain connects TRBV4-3 to TRBJ1-2; D gene uncertain. Germline V CDR1 and CDR2: LGHNA, YSLEER. The CDR3 contains 16 residues. Trimming cost V 0 bases and J 5 bases, with 16 bases left between them. CDR3 sequence: CASSQDKPTPGYGYTF. The CDR3 DNA reads as TGCGCCAGCAGCCAAGATAAACCTACTCCGGGGTATGGCTACACCTTC.

The chain combines TRBV5-1 with TRBJ2-1; 9 bases are shared with TRBD1. This CDR3 region has 15 residues. The V gene end was trimmed by 5 bases and the J gene end by 7 bases; junction bases not matched to a gene: 10. From germline, CDR1 is SGHRS and CDR2 YFSETQ. The CDR3 sequence: CASRGETGGLNEQFF. In nucleotides, the CDR3 is TGCGCCAGCAGGGGAGAGACAGGGGGATTGAATGAGCAGTTCTTC.

This sequence joins TRBV4-2 and TRBJ2-3, with 8 positions matching TRBD2. The V segment lost 4 bases and the J segment 5 bases; nucleotides outside the gene matches: 5. This CDR3 has 14 amino acids. Germline values: CDR1 LGHNA, CDR2 YNFKEQ. In DNA form, the CDR3 reads TGTGCCAGCAGCCTCGGGGGGGCGGGAGATACGCAGTATTTT. Translating it yields CASSLGGAGDTQYF.

CDR3 sequence reads: CASTRRVSSYEQYF. DNA for the CDR3: TGTGCCAGCACCCGAAGGGTGAGCTCCTACGAGCAGTACTTC. This chain uses TRBV6-5 with TRBJ2-7; D gene unclear. Trimming shortened V by 7 bases and J by 0 bases, and 13 bases separated the two germline ends. In germline, CDR1 is MNHEY, CDR2 SVGAGI. The CDR3 covers 14 residues.

V gene TRBV24-1 combines with J gene TRBJ2-3; 7 nucleotides match TRBD2. Germline values: CDR1 KGHDR, CDR2 SFDVKD. After removal of 4 bases from V and 2 bases from J, the junction contained 8 bases not matched to a gene. CDR3 size: 16 residues. The CDR3 loop reads CATSDPSGLNTDTQYF. In DNA form, the CDR3 reads TGTGCCACCAGTGACCCCTCGGGACTAAACACAGATACGCAGTATTTT.

The chain uses TRBV10-1 and TRBJ1-1; D is undetermined. There are 13 residues in the CDR3. The germline gives CDR1 WNHNN, CDR2 SYGVQD (reference sequence). Deletions cut 4 bases from V and 4 bases from J, with 10 bases between. The CDR3 protein is CASSGRLGTEAFF. The DNA for the CDR3 is TGCGCCAGCAGTGGAAGGTTGGGCACTGAAGCTTTCTTT.

The chain recombines TRBV7-2 with TRBJ2-5; D is ambiguous. Germline loops: CDR1 SGHTA, CDR2 FQGNSA. The CDR3 totals 12 residues. V lost 3 bases and J lost 8, with 10 bases in between. CDR3 nucleotide sequence: TGTGCCAGCAGCTTGTTAGAACTTACCCAGTACTTC. It translates to CASSLLELTQYF.

V and J are TRBV5-1 and TRBJ2-1, with D maybe TRBD2 (6 bases). The CDR3 extends over 17 amino acids. Germline CDR1 SGHRS, CDR2 YFSETQ. V was shortened by 1 base and J by 0 bases, with 14 bases between the two germline ends. This chain's CDR3 is CASSLFGSGLSYNEQFF. The DNA of the CDR3 is TGCGCCAGCAGCTTGTTCGGGAGCGGCCTCTCCTACAATGAGCAGTTCTTC. Variable domain in full (rest from reference TRBV5-1 and TRBJ2-1): KAGVTQTPRYLIKTRGQQVTLSCSPISGHRSVSWYQQTPGQGLQFLFEYFSETQRNKGNFPGRFSGRQFSNSRSEMNVSTLELGDSALYLCASSLFGSGLSYNEQFFGPGTRLTVL.

This clone was counted only a few times. This chain connects TRBV21-1 to TRBJ2-5; the table assigns TRBD2, which was not confirmed against the DNA. TRBV21-1 is reported as a pseudogene. This CDR3 has 15 amino acids. The CDR3 loop is CASSKVKREGVTQYF. CDR3 nucleotides: TGTGCCAGCAGCAAAGTCAAGCGGGAGGGGGTGACCCAGTACTTC.

V usage is TRBV2 and J usage is TRBJ1-5; 7 bases are a match to TRBD1. The CDR3 totals 17 residues. Per germline, CDR1 SNHLY and CDR2 FYNNEI. The ends lost 3 bases at V and 5 bases at J; junction bases unmatched: 13. CDR3 nucleotide sequence: TGTGCCAGCAGTGACGGGGGGTACACAGGGGTGGATCAGCCCCAGCATTTT. This translates into CASSDGGYTGVDQPQHF. The full variable domain, rest sourced from reference TRBV2 and TRBJ1-5, is EPEVTQTPSHQVTQMGQEVILRCVPISNHLYFYWYRQILGQKVEFLVSFYNNEISEKSEIFDDQFSVERPDGSNFTLKIRSTKLEDSAMYFCASSDGGYTGVDQPQHFGDGTRLSIL.

The chain links TRBV19 to TRBJ2-7; 7 bases match TRBD2. The CDR3 covers 16 residues. Germline CDR1 is LNHDA and CDR2 is SQIVND (reference sequence). The V segment lost 3 bases and the J segment 2 bases; nucleotides outside the gene matches: 10. The DNA of the CDR3 is TGTGCCAGTAGTATGGGGGGGTCCCTTGGGACCTACGAGCAGTACTTC. The encoded protein is CASSMGGSLGTYEQYF. The full variable domain, with the rest looked up from reference TRBV19 and TRBJ2-7, is DGGITQSPKYLFRKEGQNVTLSCEQNLNHDAMYWYRQDPGQGLRLIYYSQIVNDFQKGDIAEGYSVSREKKESFPLTVTSAQKNPTAFYLCASSMGGSLGTYEQYFGPGTRLTVT.

CDR3 loop: CASSLQGDEQYF. DNA of the CDR3: TGTGCCAGCTCCCTACAGGGGGACGAGCAGTACTTC. This chain uses TRBV18 with TRBJ2-7; 8 bases fit TRBD1. V shed 6 bases, J shed 5 bases, and the junction held 3 bases outside the gene matches. The CDR3 has 12 residues. Germline-derived CDR1 and CDR2 are KGHSH and LQKENI.

CDR3 DNA sequence: TGTGCCAGCAGCTTACAGGGATATGAAGCTTTCTTT. This codes for CASSLQGYEAFF. V and J are TRBV11-2 and TRBJ1-1; D is perhaps TRBD1 (5 bases). The CDR3 sequence is 12 residues long. The ends were cut back, 2 bases at V and 7 bases at J, with 8 bases in the middle. Per germline, CDR1 SGHAT and CDR2 FQNNGV.

V and J are TRBV6-5 and TRBJ2-1; TRBD2 matches at 11 bases. J gave up 9 bases and V 2 bases, and 6 bases lay outside the gene matches. The CDR3 contains 15 residues. Per the germline V gene, CDR1 is MNHEY and CDR2 is SVGAGI. The CDR3 reads CASSYGTSGRVEQFF. The CDR3 DNA sequence: TGTGCCAGCAGTTACGGCACTAGCGGGAGAGTTGAGCAGTTCTTC.

The chain recombines TRBV2 with TRBJ1-5, with 7 bases identical to TRBD1. V shed 6 bases and J 9 bases; nucleotides not matched to a gene: 14. CDR3 size: 15 residues. CDR1 is SNHLY, CDR2 FYNNEI, per germline. The CDR3 DNA reads TGTGCCAGCAGGCTCTCAAGACAGGGATCACGGCCCCAGCATTTT. Its translation is CASRLSRQGSRPQHF.

This clone was recorded only once. V and J are TRBV13 and TRBJ1-2; possibly TRBD1 for D (5 bases). The CDR3 has 14 amino acids. The germline V and J ends were trimmed by 5 bases and 4 bases, with 14 bases remaining between them. The germline gives CDR1 PRHDT, CDR2 FYEKMQ (reference sequence). The DNA of the CDR3 is TGTGCCAGCAGCCTGGGACGGGGGAGCTATGGCTACACCTTC. This sequence encodes CASSLGRGSYGYTF.

V gene TRBV10-1 combines with J gene TRBJ2-1, with D perhaps TRBD1 (6 bases). CDR1 is WNHNN, CDR2 SYGVQD, per germline (reference sequence). CDR3 size: 15 residues. V was trimmed by 6 bases and J by 4 bases, leaving 16 bases between them. The CDR3 sequence is CASRTDSKSYNEQFF. DNA for the CDR3: TGCGCCAGCAGGACGGACAGTAAATCATACAATGAGCAGTTCTTC.

CDR3: CASSLRQSQETQYF. CDR3 DNA sequence: TGTGCCAGCAGCCTTCGACAGAGCCAAGAGACCCAGTACTTC. The chain is built from TRBV13 and TRBJ2-5; possible D gene TRBD1, 5 bases. Germline CDR1 PRHDT, CDR2 FYEKMQ (reference sequence). With 5 bases removed from V and 1 base from J, the gap between germline ends came to 11 bases. This CDR3 spans 14 amino acids.

V usage is TRBV10-2 and J usage is TRBJ1-1; weak D call: TRBD1 (5 bases). The CDR3 contains 13 residues. With 3 bases removed from V and 4 bases from J, the gap between germline ends came to 9 bases. The germline CDR1 and CDR2 sequences are WSHSY and SAAADI. The CDR3 loop reads CASSEPGGTEAFF. The CDR3 bases are TGCGCCAGCAGTGAACCGGGGGGCACTGAAGCTTTCTTT.

CDR3 bases: TGTGCCAGCAGCCTCCCCCGCTCCACCGGGACCGAGCAGTACTTC. Translating it yields CASSLPRSTGTEQYF. V and J are TRBV7-2 and TRBJ2-7; D assignment may be TRBD1 or TRBD2 (5 bases each). The CDR3 contains 15 residues. Germline CDR1 and CDR2: SGHTA and FQGNSA. The V end was cut by 5 bases, the J end by 6 bases, with 20 bases between. Variable domain in full (rest from reference TRBV7-2 and TRBJ2-7): GAGVSQSPSNKVTEKGKDVELRCDPISGHTALYWYRQSLGQGLEFLIYFQGNSAPDKSGLPSDRFSAERTGGSVSTLTIQRTQQEDSAVYLCASSLPRSTGTEQYFGPGTRLTVT.